A selection of T cell receptor beta chains follows, all from one sample in a study of high-grade serous ovarian cancer treatment subgroups. Sequencing was performed with immunoSEQ multiplex PCR; in TCRdb, only in-frame clones are kept and a portion is missing. Here the sample spans about 18,000 clones, around 79% being singletons. The material sequenced was tumor tissue. The receptors originated from a human donor with high-grade serous ovarian cancer. Both conserved end residues are trimmed from each CDR3. Each record gives: CDR3 length, V gene, J gene, CDR3 protein.

>10|TRBV6-6|TRBJ1-3
ASSWGRDTIY
>13|TRBV19|TRBJ1-5
ASRPDRGGNQPQH
>11|TRBV11-3|TRBJ2-2
ASRPQGLGELF
>10|TRBV5-6|TRBJ1-1
ASSHRESEAF
>10|TRBV29-1|TRBJ2-5
SAQDYVGTQY
>12|TRBV7-2|TRBJ2-7
ASSPGGSIYEQY
>13|TRBV11-3|TRBJ1-5
ASSPEQGPSAAQH
>13|TRBV12-5|TRBJ1-1
ASDPGGPPLTEAF
>12|TRBV7-8|TRBJ1-4
ASSHGLLSEKLF
>11|TRBV19|TRBJ2-7
ASSLGLTYEQY
>11|TRBV30|TRBJ1-4
AWMKADNEKLF
>10|TRBV13|TRBJ2-4
ASSFGENIQY
>12|TRBV27|TRBJ1-1
ASRPSRTGTRAF
>14|TRBV18|TRBJ1-3
ASSAADGRSGNTIY
>15|TRBV13|TRBJ2-3
ASSLPEQAGPTDTQY
>10|TRBV28|TRBJ1-5
ASIGGNQPQH
>9|TRBV7-2|TRBJ1-1
ASSLNTEAF
>14|TRBV10-3|TRBJ1-4
AISESSRGANEKLF
>14|TRBV7-2|TRBJ1-5
ASSPYPGQGSQPQH
>9|TRBV29-1|TRBJ1-1
SVEENGPAF
>12|TRBV6-6|TRBJ1-6
ASTTGGWGSPLH
>15|TRBV4-1|TRBJ2-1
ASSPIPGLATANEQF
>11|TRBV25-1|TRBJ2-3
ASSGVAADTQY
>11|TRBV5-4|TRBJ2-1
ASSFVTGGEQF
>12|TRBV9|TRBJ1-5
ASSVGVGNQPQH
>12|TRBV5-6|TRBJ2-7
ASSLRGWTYEQY
>12|TRBV28|TRBJ1-4
ASSSRAVNEKLF
>12|TRBV9|TRBJ1-1
ASSVDLLNTEAF
>13|TRBV10-1|TRBJ1-5
ASSGFGPKEGPQH
>10|TRBV19|TRBJ2-7
ASSTGQTEQY
>11|TRBV6-1|TRBJ2-1
ASSGTEYNEQF